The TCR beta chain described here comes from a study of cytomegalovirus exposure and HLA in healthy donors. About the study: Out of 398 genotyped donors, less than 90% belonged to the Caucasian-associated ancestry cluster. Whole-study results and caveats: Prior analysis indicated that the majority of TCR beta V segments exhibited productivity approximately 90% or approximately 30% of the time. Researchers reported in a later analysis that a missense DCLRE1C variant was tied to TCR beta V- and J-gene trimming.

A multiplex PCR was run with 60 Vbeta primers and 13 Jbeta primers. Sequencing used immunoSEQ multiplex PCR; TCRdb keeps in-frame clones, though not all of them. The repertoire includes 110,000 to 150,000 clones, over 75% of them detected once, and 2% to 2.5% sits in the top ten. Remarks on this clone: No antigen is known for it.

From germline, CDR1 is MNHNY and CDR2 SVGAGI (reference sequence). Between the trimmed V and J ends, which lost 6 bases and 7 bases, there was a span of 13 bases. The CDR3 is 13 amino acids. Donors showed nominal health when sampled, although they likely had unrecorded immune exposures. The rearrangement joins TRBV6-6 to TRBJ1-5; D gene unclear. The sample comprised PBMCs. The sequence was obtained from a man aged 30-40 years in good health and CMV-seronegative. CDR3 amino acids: CASRPFPGQPQHF. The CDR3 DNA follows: TGTGCCAGCAGACCCTTTCCCGGGCAGCCCCAGCATTTT.